Below are 13 T cell receptor beta chains sequenced from a single sample in a study of T cell changes during pregnancy in multiple sclerosis. Some clones are missing from TCRdb's copy, which holds only in-frame ones; the method was immunoSEQ multiplex PCR. The repertoire includes about 38,000 clones, more than 90% of them detected once, and just over 5.5% sits in the top ten. This sample comprised CD8+ T cells from peripheral blood mononuclear cells, obtained in the third trimester of pregnancy. The receptors originated from a female donor with multiple sclerosis, enrolled in a pregnancy study.

J is TRBJ2-1 and V is TRBV11-3, with D possibly matching TRBD2 (5 bases). This CDR3 region has 15 residues. In germline, CDR1 is SGHNT, CDR2 YENEEA. V was clipped by 3 bases and J by 5 bases, with 14 bases between them. CDR3 DNA sequence: TGTGCCAGCAGCTTTTGGGAGATTAGGAACAATGAGCAGTTCTTC. Protein product: CASSFWEIRNNEQFF.

This clone has a single count. The CDR3 DNA follows: TGTGCCAGCAGCCCGCCATGGGACAGGGGGAACACTGAAGCTTTCTTT. Protein: CASSPPWDRGNTEAFF. This chain connects TRBV5-5 to TRBJ1-1, with 10 bases identical to TRBD1. The trim removed 4 bases at V and 1 base at J, leaving 7 bases unmatched. Germline V gene sequence: CDR1 SGHKS, CDR2 YYEKEE (reference sequence). The CDR3 covers 16 residues.

The chain links TRBV2 to TRBJ2-7; 8 positions agree with TRBD1. Trimming at V came to 7 bases and at J to 2 bases, leaving 10 bases not matched to a gene. There are 15 residues in the CDR3. Germline V gene sequence: CDR1 SNHLY, CDR2 FYNNEI. CDR3 in amino acids: CASTRRGQVAYEQYF. The CDR3 DNA follows: TGTGCCAGCACCAGGAGGGGACAGGTAGCCTACGAGCAGTACTTC.

The V and J genes are TRBV5-1 and TRBJ2-5; D uncertain. The V end was cut by 0 bases, the J end by 3 bases, with 6 bases between. The CDR3 consists of 13 residues. Germline values: CDR1 SGHRS, CDR2 YFSETQ. CDR3 in DNA: TGCGCCAGCAGCTTGGTCGCAGAAGAGACCCAGTACTTC. This codes for CASSLVAEETQYF.

The chain has TRBV9 and TRBJ2-1, with TRBD2 identical over 10 bases. This CDR3 spans 16 amino acids. CDR1 and CDR2 from the germline V gene are SGDLS and YYNGEE. The V and J ends lost 0 bases and 4 bases, in that order; junction bases with no gene match: 4. The CDR3 nucleotides are TGTGCCAGCAGCGTAGAAGGGACTAGCGTTTACAATGAGCAGTTCTTC. This gives the protein CASSVEGTSVYNEQFF. Looking up the rest from reference TRBV9 and TRBJ2-1 gives the full variable domain: DSGVTQTPKHLITATGQRVTLRCSPRSGDLSVYWYQQSLDQGLQFLIQYYNGEERAKGNILERFSAQQFPDLHSELNLSSLELGDSALYFCASSVEGTSVYNEQFFGPGTRLTVL.

This sequence joins TRBV9 and TRBJ2-7; 9 bases match TRBD1. The germline gives CDR1 SGDLS, CDR2 YYNGEE. The CDR3 runs to 14 residues. V gave up 4 bases and J gave up 3 bases; unmatched junction bases: 5. This CDR3 reads CASSLGQGDYEQYF. CDR3 coding DNA: TGTGCCAGCAGCTTGGGACAGGGTGACTACGAGCAGTACTTC.

The rearrangement joins TRBV4-3 to TRBJ1-5; 10 nucleotides match TRBD1. From germline, CDR1 is LGHNA and CDR2 YSLEER. This CDR3 has 16 amino acids. V shed 3 bases, J shed 5 bases, and the junction held 7 bases outside the gene matches. CDR3 coding DNA: TGCGCCAGCAGCCAGGATGACAGGGGGCGGCATCAGCCCCAGCATTTT. It specifies CASSQDDRGRHQPQHF.

In regard to this clone: The sample holds other DNA sequences that translate to the same CDR3. The chain is built from TRBV30 and TRBJ2-2, with TRBD2 identical over 7 bases. Trimming took 1 base from V and 3 from J; bases not matched to a gene: 23. Germline V gives CDR1 GTSNPN, CDR2 SVGIG (reference sequence). This CDR3 comprises 21 residues. In nucleotides, the CDR3 is TGTGCCTGGAGTGAAGTTGGTCTAGCGGCCAGAAATATCGGGGACACCGGGGAGCTGTTTTTT. Amino acids: CAWSEVGLAARNIGDTGELFF. Full variable domain (missing parts from reference TRBV30 and TRBJ2-2): SQTIHQWPATLVQPVGSPLSLECTVEGTSNPNLYWYRQAAGRGLQLLFYSVGIGQISSEVPQNLSASRPQDRQFILSSKKLLLSDSGFYLCAWSEVGLAARNIGDTGELFFGEGSRLTVL.

This clone was seen once. The J gene is TRBJ1-1, the V gene TRBV4-3, with TRBD1 as a possible D gene (6 bases). CDR1 is LGHNA, CDR2 YSLEER, per germline. V was clipped by 0 bases and J by 3 bases, with 11 bases between them. The CDR3 contains 15 residues. CDR3 residues: CASSQDRGGYTEAFF. CDR3 DNA sequence: TGCGCCAGCAGCCAAGATCGGGGGGGCTACACTGAAGCTTTCTTT.

The chain employs TRBV7-9 and TRBJ2-7; a weak D match, TRBD1 (5 bases). Deletions cut 1 base from V and 3 bases from J, with 10 bases between. CDR3 size: 14 residues. CDR1 and CDR2 (germline): SEHNR, FQNEAQ (reference sequence). The CDR3 reads CASSLEDSLYEQYF. Written as DNA, the CDR3 is TGTGCCAGCAGCTTAGAAGACAGCCTCTACGAGCAGTACTTC.

The chain has TRBV15 and TRBJ1-3; TRBD1 matches at 7 bases. J gave up 0 bases and V 5 bases, and 10 bases lay outside the gene matches. Germline V gene lookup returns CDR1 LNHNV and CDR2 YYDKDF (reference sequence). The CDR3 runs to 17 residues. The CDR3 sequence: CATSERRTGFSGNTIYF. Here the CDR3 DNA reads TGTGCCACCAGCGAACGTCGGACAGGTTTCTCTGGAAACACCATATATTTT.

V is TRBV7-9 and J is TRBJ1-1; 7 bases map to TRBD1. The trim removed 6 bases at V and 5 bases at J, leaving 15 bases unmatched. The length of the CDR3 is 16 residues. CDR1 SEHNR and CDR2 FQNEAQ come from the germline V gene (reference sequence). Here the CDR3 reads CASSRTSMTGSTEAFF. The CDR3 bases are TGTGCCAGCAGTCGTACATCAATGACAGGGTCGACTGAAGCTTTCTTT.

The V and J genes are TRBV7-9 and TRBJ1-1, with 8 nucleotides matching TRBD1. Germline trimming cut 5 bases from V and 7 bases from J; bases unmatched to any gene: 9. CDR1 is SEHNR, CDR2 FQNEAQ, per germline (reference sequence). CDR3 length equals 14 residues. The CDR3 spells CASSDRDRRGEAFF. CDR3 DNA sequence: TGTGCCAGCAGCGATCGGGACAGGAGGGGTGAAGCTTTCTTT.